This T cell receptor beta chain came from a study of blood T cell repertoires in COVID-19. For the study at large: Italy, Spain and the United States were the sources of the convalescent and acute COVID-19 samples. T cells, B-cell-depleted T cells, or PBMCs provided the cDNA or gDNA that served as material.

Trimming at V came to 4 bases and at J to 3 bases, leaving 16 bases not matched to a gene. Germline V gives CDR1 SGHRS, CDR2 YFSETQ. The CDR3 has 18 residues. Repertoires were generated with immunoSEQ multiplex PCR, while TCRdb's copy carries only in-frame clones and drops some. The table shows fewer than 150,000 clones, with 70% to 90% occurring only once. The receptor comes from a human donor in a cohort sampled during active COVID-19. The sample comprised peripheral blood. This chain connects TRBV5-1 to TRBJ2-5; 9 bases match TRBD2. The CDR3: CASSPPGWSGGSKETQYF. The CDR3 nucleotides are TGCGCCAGCAGCCCCCCGGGGTGGAGCGGGGGGTCAAAAGAGACCCAGTACTTC.